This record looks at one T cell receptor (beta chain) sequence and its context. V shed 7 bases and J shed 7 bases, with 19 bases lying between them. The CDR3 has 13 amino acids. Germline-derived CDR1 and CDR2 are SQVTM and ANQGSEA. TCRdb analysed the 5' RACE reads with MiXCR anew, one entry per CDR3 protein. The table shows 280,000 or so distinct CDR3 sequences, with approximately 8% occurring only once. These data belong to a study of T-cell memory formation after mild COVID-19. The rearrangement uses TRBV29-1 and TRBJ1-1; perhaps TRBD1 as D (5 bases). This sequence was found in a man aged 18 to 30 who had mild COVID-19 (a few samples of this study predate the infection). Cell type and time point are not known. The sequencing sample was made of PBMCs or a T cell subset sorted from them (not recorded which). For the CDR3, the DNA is TGCAGCGCGGCGCCGGGGTCGGGGCTTGAAGCTTTCTTT. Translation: CSAAPGSGLEAFF.